Reported below is one T cell receptor beta chain. Its antigen is not known. Sequencing used immunoSEQ multiplex PCR; TCRdb keeps in-frame clones, though not all of them. The sample lists 650,000 to 800,000 clones, 55% to 80% occurring once. This specimen comes from a study of shared clonotypes between healthy human individuals. Study-level findings and limits: As a rule, naive subsets had a larger estimated richness than memory subsets. Relative to their counterparts shared across all four donors, non-shared clonotypes exhibited diminished generation probabilities. Some naive CD4 clonotypes, around 5%, turned up in common across a few donors. It was the few donors that limited the genetic and exposure-history diversity represented.

The sequenced sample consisted of memory CD4+ T cells sorted from blood. Subset defined: CD45RA-negative fraction. The receptor was derived from a woman in her twenties or thirties in good health.

CDR3 sequence (DNA): TGTGCCAGCAGCAACAGGGGGCAAGAAGAAAAACTGTTTTTT. This sequence encodes CASSNRGQEEKLFF. The chain combines TRBV7-9 with TRBJ1-4; 9 bases fit TRBD1. With 5 bases clipped from V and 8 bases from J, the junction kept 6 bases outside the gene matches. The CDR3 runs 14 residues. Germline-derived CDR1 and CDR2 are SEHNR and FQNEAQ (reference sequence). The full variable domain, with the rest looked up from reference TRBV7-9 and TRBJ1-4, is DTGVSQNPRHKITKRGQNVTFRCDPISEHNRLYWYRQTLGQGPEFLTYFQNEAQLEKSRLLSDRFSAERPKGSFSTLEIQRTEQGDSAMYLCASSNRGQEEKLFFGSGTQLSVL.